This T cell receptor (beta chain) was captured in a study of post-analysis software for immune sequencing data. Study context: The patients showed relapsing-remitting, secondary progressive and progressive-relapsing multiple sclerosis courses. Study-level points and caveats: Versus controls, multiple sclerosis patients showed significantly lower diversity (normalized Chao1).

This clonotype turned up a few times. What it recognizes is unknown. cDNA libraries for TCR beta contained unique molecular identifiers. When about 0.9 to 11 million T cells were used, they gave about 540,000 cDNA molecules. TCRdb redid the calling of the PCR reads with MiXCR, one entry per CDR3 protein. Among more than 500,000 distinct CDR3 sequences listed, around a third were seen once. Input material: blood. This TCR derives from a girl between 2 and 17 years old with multiple sclerosis.

The CDR3 loop reads CASSQQGDYGYTF. Here the CDR3 DNA reads TGTGCCAGCAGCCAACAGGGGGACTATGGCTACACCTTC. V gene TRBV7-6 combines with J gene TRBJ1-2; 8 nucleotides line up with TRBD1. Germline values: CDR1 SGHVS, CDR2 FNYEAQ. The CDR3 covers 13 residues. Trimming cost V 5 bases and J 3 bases; bases outside gene matches: 2.